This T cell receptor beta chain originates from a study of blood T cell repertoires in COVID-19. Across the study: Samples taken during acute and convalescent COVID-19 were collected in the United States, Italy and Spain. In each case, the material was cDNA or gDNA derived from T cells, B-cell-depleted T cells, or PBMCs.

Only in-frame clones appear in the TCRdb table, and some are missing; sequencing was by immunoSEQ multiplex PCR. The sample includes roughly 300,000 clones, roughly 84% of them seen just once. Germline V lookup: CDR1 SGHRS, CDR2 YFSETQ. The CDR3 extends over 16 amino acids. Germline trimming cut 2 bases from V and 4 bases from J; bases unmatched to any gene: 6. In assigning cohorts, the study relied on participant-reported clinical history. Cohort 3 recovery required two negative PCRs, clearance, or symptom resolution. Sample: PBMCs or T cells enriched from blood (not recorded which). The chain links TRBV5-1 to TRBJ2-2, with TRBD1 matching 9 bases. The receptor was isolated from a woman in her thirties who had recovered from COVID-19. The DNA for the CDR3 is TGCGCCAGCAGCTTTAACAGGGGGCGCGGCACCGGGGAGCTGTTTTTT. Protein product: CASSFNRGRGTGELFF.